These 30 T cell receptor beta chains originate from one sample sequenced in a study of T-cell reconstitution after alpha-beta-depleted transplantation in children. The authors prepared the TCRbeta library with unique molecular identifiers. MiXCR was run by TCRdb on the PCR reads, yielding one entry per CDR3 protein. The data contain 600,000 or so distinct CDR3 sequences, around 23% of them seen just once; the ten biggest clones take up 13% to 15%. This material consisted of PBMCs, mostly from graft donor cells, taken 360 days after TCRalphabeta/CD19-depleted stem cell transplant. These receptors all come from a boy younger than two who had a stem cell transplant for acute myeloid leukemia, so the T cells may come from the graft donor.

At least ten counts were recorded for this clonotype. The CDR3 DNA is TGCAGTGCCTGGGCGAGCAGAGGAGAGACCCAGTACTTC. Translating gives CSAWASRGETQYF. The chain is built from TRBV20-1 and TRBJ2-5, with D unresolved. Trimming cost V 6 bases and J 4 bases, with 15 bases left between them. Germline-derived CDR1 and CDR2 are DFQATT and SNEGSKA (reference sequence). This CDR3 has 13 residues.

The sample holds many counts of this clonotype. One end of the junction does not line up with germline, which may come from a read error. CDR3 protein: CASSLAGDTQYF. The CDR3 region has the DNA TGTGCCAGCAGCTTAGCGGGAGATACGCAGTATTTT. V is TRBV5-1 and J is TRBJ2-3; TRBD2 matches 7 bases. Germline V gene data show CDR1 as SGHRS and CDR2 as YFSETQ. CDR3 length: 12 residues.

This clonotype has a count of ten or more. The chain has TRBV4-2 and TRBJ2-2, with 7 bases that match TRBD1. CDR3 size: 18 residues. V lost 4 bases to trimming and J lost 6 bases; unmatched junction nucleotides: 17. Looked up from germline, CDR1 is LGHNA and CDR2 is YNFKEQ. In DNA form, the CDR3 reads TGTGCCAGCAGCCCCCTTACGTCAGTGGGACAGATTCCCGGGGAGCTGTTTTTT. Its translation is CASSPLTSVGQIPGELFF.

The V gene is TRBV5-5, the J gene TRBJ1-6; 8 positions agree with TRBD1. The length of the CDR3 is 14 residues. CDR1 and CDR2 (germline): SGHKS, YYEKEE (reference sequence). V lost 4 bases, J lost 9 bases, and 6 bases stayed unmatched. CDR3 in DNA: TGTGCCAGCAGCAATAGACAGGGGAGTTCACCCCTCCACTTT. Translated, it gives CASSNRQGSSPLHF.

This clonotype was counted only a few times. CDR3 DNA: TGCGCCAGCAGCTTGACTCGGGACAGCACAGATACGCAGTATTTT. It yields the protein CASSLTRDSTDTQYF. The V call is TRBV5-1, the J call TRBJ2-3; perhaps D is TRBD1 or TRBD2 (5 bases each). V was cut by 1 base and J by 0 bases, with 9 bases left in between. Germline-derived CDR1 and CDR2 are SGHRS and YFSETQ. The CDR3 length is 15 residues.

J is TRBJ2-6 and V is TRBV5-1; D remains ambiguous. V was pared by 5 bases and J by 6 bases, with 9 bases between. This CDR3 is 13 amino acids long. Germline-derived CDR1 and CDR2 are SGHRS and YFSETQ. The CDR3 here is CASSLTEANVLTF. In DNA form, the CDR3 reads TGCGCCAGCAGTCTGACTGAGGCCAACGTCCTGACTTTC.

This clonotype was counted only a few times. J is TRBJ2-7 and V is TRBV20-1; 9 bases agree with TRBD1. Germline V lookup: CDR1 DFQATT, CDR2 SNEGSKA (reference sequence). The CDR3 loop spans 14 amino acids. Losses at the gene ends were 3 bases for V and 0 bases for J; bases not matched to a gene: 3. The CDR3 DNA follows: TGCAGTGCTAGTCGGGACAGGGTCTCCTACGAGCAGTACGTC. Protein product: CSASRDRVSYEQYV.

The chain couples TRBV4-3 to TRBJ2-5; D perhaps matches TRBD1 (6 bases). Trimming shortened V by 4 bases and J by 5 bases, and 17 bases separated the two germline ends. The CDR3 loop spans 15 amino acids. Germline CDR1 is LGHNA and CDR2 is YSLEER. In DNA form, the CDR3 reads TGCGCCAGCAGCCCAAGAGGGTCAGGGGTTGAGACCCAGTACTTC. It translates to CASSPRGSGVETQYF.

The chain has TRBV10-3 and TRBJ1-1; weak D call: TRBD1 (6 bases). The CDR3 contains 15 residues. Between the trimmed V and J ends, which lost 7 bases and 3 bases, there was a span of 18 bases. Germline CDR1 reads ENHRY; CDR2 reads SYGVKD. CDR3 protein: CAINGRTVGDTEAFF. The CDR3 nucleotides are TGTGCCATCAACGGGAGGACAGTAGGGGACACTGAAGCTTTCTTT.

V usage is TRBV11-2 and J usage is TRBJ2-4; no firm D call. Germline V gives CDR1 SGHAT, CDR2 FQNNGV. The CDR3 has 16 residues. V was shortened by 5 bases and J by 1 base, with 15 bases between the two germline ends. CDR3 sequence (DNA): TGTGCCAGCAGCCCACCCCCTCTAGAGGCCAAAAACATTCAGTACTTC. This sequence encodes CASSPPPLEAKNIQYF. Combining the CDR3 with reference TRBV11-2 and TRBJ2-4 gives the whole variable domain EAGVAQSPRYKIIEKRQSVAFWCNPISGHATLYWYQQILGQGPKLLIQFQNNGVVDDSQLPKDRFSAERLKGVDSTLKIQPAKLEDSAVYLCASSPPPLEAKNIQYFGAGTRLSVL.

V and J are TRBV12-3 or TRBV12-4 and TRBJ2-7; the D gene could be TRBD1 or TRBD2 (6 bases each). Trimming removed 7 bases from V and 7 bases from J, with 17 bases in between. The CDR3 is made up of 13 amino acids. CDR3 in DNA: TGTGCCAGCACTGGGGGGCTCTCGGGGGAGCAGTACGTC. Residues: CASTGGLSGEQYV.

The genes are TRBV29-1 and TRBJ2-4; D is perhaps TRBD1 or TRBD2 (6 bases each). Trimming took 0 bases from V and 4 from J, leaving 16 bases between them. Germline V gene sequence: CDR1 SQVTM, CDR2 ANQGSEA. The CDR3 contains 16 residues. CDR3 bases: TGCAGCGTTGAAGATCCTGACAGGCGGGGTAAAAACATTCAGTACTTC. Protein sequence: CSVEDPDRRGKNIQYF.

CDR3: CASIGGGLQETQYF. In DNA, the CDR3 is TGTGCCAGCATCGGCGGGGGGCTTCAAGAGACCCAGTACTTC. The chain recombines TRBV6-1 with TRBJ2-5; 8 bases map to TRBD2. Germline lookup yields CDR1 MNHNS and CDR2 SASEGT. Trimming at V came to 7 bases and at J to 2 bases, leaving 6 bases not matched to a gene. This CDR3 is built from 14 residues.

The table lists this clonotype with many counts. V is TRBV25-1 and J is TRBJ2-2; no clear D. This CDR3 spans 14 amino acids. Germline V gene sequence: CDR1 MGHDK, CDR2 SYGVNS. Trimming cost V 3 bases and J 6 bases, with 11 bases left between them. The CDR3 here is CASSDVVFSGELFF. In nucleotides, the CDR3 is TGTGCCAGCAGTGATGTGGTTTTCTCCGGGGAGCTGTTTTTT.

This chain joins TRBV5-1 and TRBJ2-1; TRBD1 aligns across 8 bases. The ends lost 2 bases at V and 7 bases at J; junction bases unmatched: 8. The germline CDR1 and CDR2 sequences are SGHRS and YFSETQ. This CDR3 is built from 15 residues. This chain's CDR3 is CASSLINQGANEQFF. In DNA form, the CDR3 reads TGCGCCAGCAGCTTAATTAATCAGGGGGCGAATGAGCAGTTCTTC.

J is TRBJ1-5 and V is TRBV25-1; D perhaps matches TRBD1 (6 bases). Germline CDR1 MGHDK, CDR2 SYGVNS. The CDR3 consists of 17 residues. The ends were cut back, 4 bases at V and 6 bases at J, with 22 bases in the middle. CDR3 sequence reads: CASSGAGASGRLQPQHF. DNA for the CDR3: TGTGCCAGCAGTGGGGCGGGGGCCTCGGGTAGGCTTCAGCCCCAGCATTTT.

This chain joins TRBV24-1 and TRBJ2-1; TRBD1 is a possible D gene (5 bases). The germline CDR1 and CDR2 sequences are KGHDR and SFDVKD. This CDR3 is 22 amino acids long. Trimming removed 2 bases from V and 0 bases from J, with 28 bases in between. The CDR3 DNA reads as TGTGCCACCAGTGATTCAGTCCCTCGGGCAGGGTTAGTATCGAGCTCCTACAATGAGCAGTTCTTC. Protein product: CATSDSVPRAGLVSSSYNEQFF.

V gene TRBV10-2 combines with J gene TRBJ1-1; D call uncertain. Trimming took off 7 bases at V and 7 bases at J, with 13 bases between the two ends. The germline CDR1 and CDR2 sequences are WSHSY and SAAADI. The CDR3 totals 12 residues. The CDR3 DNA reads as TGCGCCAGCAAAGCGGGCCAGCATGAAGCTTTCTTT. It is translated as CASKAGQHEAFF.

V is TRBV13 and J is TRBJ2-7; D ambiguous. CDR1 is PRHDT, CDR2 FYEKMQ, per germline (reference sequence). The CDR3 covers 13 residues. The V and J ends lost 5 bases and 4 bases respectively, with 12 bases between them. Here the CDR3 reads CASSQDHPYEQYF. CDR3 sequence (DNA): TGTGCCAGCAGCCAGGACCACCCTTACGAGCAGTACTTC. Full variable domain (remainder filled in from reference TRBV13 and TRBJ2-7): AAGVIQSPRHLIKEKRETATLKCYPIPRHDTVYWYQQGPGQDPQFLISFYEKMQSDKGSIPDRFSAQQFSDYHSELNMSSLELGDSALYFCASSQDHPYEQYFGPGTRLTVT.

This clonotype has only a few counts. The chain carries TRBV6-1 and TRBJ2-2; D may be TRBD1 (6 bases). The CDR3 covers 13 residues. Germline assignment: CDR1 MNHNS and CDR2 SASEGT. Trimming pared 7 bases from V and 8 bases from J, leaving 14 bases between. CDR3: CASTRTVSGELFF. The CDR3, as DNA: TGTGCCAGCACCCGGACAGTCTCTGGGGAGCTGTTTTTT.

The CDR3 is CASRLSGGAGHEQFF. CDR3 in DNA: TGTGCCAGCAGGCTTAGCGGGGGGGCCGGCCATGAGCAGTTCTTC. J is TRBJ2-1 and V is TRBV6-1; 11 bases align to TRBD2. Unmatched junction bases numbered 9, after V lost 6 bases and J lost 8 bases. CDR1 MNHNS and CDR2 SASEGT come from the germline V gene. The length of the CDR3 is 15 residues.

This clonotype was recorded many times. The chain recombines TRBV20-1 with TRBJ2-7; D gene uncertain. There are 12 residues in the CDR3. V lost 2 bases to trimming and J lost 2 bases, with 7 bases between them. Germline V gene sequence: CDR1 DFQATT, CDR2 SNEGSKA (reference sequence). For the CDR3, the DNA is TGCAGTGCTAGAAGTAAGACCTACGAGCAGTACTTC. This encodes CSARSKTYEQYF.

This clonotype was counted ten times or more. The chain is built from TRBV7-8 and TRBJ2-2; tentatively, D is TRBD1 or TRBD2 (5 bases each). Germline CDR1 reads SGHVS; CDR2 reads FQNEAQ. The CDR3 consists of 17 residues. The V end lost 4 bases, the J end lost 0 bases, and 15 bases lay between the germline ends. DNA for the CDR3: TGTGCCAGCAGCTCGGACCCCGGGACGGCGAACACCGGGGAGCTGTTTTTT. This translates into CASSSDPGTANTGELFF.

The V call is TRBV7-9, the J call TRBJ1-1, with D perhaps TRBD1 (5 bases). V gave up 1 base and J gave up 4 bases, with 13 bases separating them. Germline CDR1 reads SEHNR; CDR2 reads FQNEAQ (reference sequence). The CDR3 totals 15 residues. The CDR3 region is CASSLDPGRGTEAFF. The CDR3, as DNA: TGTGCCAGCAGCTTAGATCCGGGGCGAGGCACTGAAGCTTTCTTT. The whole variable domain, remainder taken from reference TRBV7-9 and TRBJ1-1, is DTGVSQNPRHKITKRGQNVTFRCDPISEHNRLYWYRQTLGQGPEFLTYFQNEAQLEKSRLLSDRFSAERPKGSFSTLEIQRTEQGDSAMYLCASSLDPGRGTEAFFGQGTRLTVV.

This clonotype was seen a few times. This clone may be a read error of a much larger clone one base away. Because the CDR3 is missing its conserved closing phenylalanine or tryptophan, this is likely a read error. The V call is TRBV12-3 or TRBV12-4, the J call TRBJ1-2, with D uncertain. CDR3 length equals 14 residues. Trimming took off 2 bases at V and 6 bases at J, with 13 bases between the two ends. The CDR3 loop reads CASSLYRTDDGYTS. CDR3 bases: TGTGCCAGCAGTTTATACCGGACGGACGATGGCTACACCTCC.

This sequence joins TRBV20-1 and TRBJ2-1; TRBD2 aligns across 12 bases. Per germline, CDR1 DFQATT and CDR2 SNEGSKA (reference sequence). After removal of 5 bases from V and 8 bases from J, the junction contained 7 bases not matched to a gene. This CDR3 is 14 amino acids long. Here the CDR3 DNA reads TGCAGTGCTCCTAGCGGGGGGGCCTGGGATGAGCAGTTCTTC. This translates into CSAPSGGAWDEQFF.

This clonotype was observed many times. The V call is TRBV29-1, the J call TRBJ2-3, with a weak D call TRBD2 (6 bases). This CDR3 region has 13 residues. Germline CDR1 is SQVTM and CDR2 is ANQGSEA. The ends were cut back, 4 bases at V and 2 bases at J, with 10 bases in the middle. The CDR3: CSVGRGTTDTQYF. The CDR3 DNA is TGCAGCGTTGGACGGGGGACCACAGATACGCAGTATTTT.

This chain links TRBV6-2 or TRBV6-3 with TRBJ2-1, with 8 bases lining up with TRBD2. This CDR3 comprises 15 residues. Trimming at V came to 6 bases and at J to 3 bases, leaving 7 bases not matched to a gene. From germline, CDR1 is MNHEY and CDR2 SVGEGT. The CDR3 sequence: CASSPQAGGYNEQFF. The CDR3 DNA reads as TGTGCCAGCAGCCCCCAGGCGGGGGGCTACAATGAGCAGTTCTTC.

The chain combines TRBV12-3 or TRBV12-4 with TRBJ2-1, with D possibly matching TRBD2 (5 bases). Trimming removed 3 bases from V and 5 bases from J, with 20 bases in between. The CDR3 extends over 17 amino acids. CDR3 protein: CASSFLRGRGDHNEQFF. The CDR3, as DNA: TGTGCCAGCAGTTTCCTCCGGGGTAGAGGAGATCACAATGAGCAGTTCTTC.

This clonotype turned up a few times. The CDR3 DNA is TGTGCCAGCAGTTTAATTATCTCTGGAAACACCATATATTTT. This encodes CASSLIISGNTIYF. The V and J genes are TRBV12-3 or TRBV12-4 and TRBJ1-3, with D uncertain. CDR3 length equals 14 residues. The V gene lost 2 bases and the J gene lost 0 bases, with 5 bases spanning the gap.